A single sample gave rise to the 27 T cell receptor beta chains below, sequenced in a study of blood T cell repertoires in COVID-19. This table comes from immunoSEQ multiplex PCR, and its TCRdb copy is limited to in-frame clones, with some not included. The sample consists of over 140,000 clones, roughly 81% of them appearing once. Material for sequencing was peripheral blood. Every receptor here comes from a woman between 50 and 59 years old with active or convalescent COVID-19.

This chain uses TRBV7-9 with TRBJ1-6; weak D call: TRBD1 (6 bases). The CDR3 covers 15 residues. The V end lost 1 base, the J end lost 6 bases, and 10 bases lay between the germline ends. Germline V lookup: CDR1 SEHNR, CDR2 FQNEAQ (reference sequence). The CDR3 DNA reads TGTGCCAGCAGCTTAGGGGGGCAGCGTAATTCACCCCTCCACTTT. Translated: CASSLGGQRNSPLHF.

The rearrangement uses TRBV5-1 and TRBJ1-1; D is unresolved. Trimming took 1 base from V and 6 from J, leaving 13 bases between them. The CDR3 covers 14 residues. The germline V gene encodes CDR1 SGHRS and CDR2 YFSETQ. CDR3 residues: CASSLSPESPEAFF. CDR3 coding DNA: TGCGCCAGCAGCTTGTCCCCGGAGAGTCCTGAAGCTTTCTTT.

The chain employs TRBV27 and TRBJ2-2; 10 bases line up with TRBD2. CDR1 is MNHEY, CDR2 SMNVEV, per germline (reference sequence). The CDR3 runs 16 residues. The V gene end was trimmed by 0 bases and the J gene end by 5 bases; junction bases not matched to a gene: 3. The CDR3 region has the DNA TGTGCCAGCAGTTTATCCGCTAGCGGGAGAACCGGGGAGCTGTTTTTT. This codes for CASSLSASGRTGELFF.

V gene TRBV2 combines with J gene TRBJ2-5; 7 bases map to TRBD2. The V and J ends lost 9 bases and 5 bases, in that order; junction bases with no gene match: 12. Germline CDR1 SNHLY, CDR2 FYNNEI. The CDR3 is 14 residues long. For the CDR3, the DNA is TGTGCCAGTCTGAGGGCGGGAGTCGGTGAGACCCAGTACTTC. This translates into CASLRAGVGETQYF.

The CDR3 loop reads CAISLQGKGYGYTF. The CDR3 DNA reads TGTGCCATCAGTCTACAGGGGAAGGGCTATGGCTACACCTTC. The rearrangement uses TRBV10-3 and TRBJ1-2, with TRBD1 matching 7 bases. The ends lost 5 bases at V and 4 bases at J; junction bases unmatched: 7. CDR3 length: 14 amino acids. CDR1 is ENHRY and CDR2 is SYGVKD in the germline V gene.

This clone appeared once. The rearrangement links TRBV3-1 (or the pseudogene TRBV3-2) to TRBJ2-2, with TRBD2 identical over 7 bases. The germline CDR1 and CDR2 sequences are LGHDT and YNNKEL (reference sequence). The V gene end was trimmed by 0 bases and the J gene end by 4 bases; junction bases not matched to a gene: 5. This CDR3 region has 16 residues. Here the CDR3 reads CASSQDFGEGTGELFF. The CDR3 DNA sequence: TGTGCCAGCAGCCAAGATTTCGGGGAGGGCACCGGGGAGCTGTTTTTT.

The CDR3 nucleotides are TGTGCCAGCAGTCTGCAGGGGGCCTATGGCTACACCTTC. Residues: CASSLQGAYGYTF. The V call is TRBV6-2 or TRBV6-3, the J call TRBJ1-2; 8 bases map to TRBD1. With V trimmed by 5 bases and J by 4 bases, 3 bases remained unmatched. The CDR3 contains 13 residues. Germline lookup yields CDR1 MNHEY and CDR2 SVGEGT.

The J gene is TRBJ2-1, the V gene TRBV6-2 or TRBV6-3, with 16 bases aligning to TRBD2. This CDR3 has 16 residues. After removal of 5 bases from V and 6 bases from J, the junction contained 4 bases not matched to a gene. Looked up from germline, CDR1 is MNHEY and CDR2 is SVGEGT. CDR3 in amino acids: CASSTGTSGGANEQFF. CDR3 nucleotide sequence: TGTGCCAGCAGTACGGGGACTAGCGGGGGGGCCAATGAGCAGTTCTTC.

V gene TRBV27 combines with J gene TRBJ1-5, with TRBD1 identical over 7 bases. The germline V gene encodes CDR1 MNHEY and CDR2 SMNVEV (reference sequence). This CDR3 is 15 amino acids long. V gave up 2 bases and J gave up 2 bases; unmatched junction bases: 3. The CDR3 region has the DNA TGTGCCAGCAGTTTACAGGGGGGAGGCAATCAGCCCCAGCATTTT. Protein: CASSLQGGGNQPQHF.

This clone showed up just once. The rearrangement links TRBV7-9 to TRBJ2-7, with D possibly TRBD2 on 5 matching bases. This CDR3 is built from 14 residues. Trimming stripped 4 bases from V and 6 bases from J, with 16 bases between. CDR1 is SEHNR and CDR2 is FQNEAQ in the germline V gene (reference sequence). The CDR3 protein is CASSSSGRDSEQYF. CDR3 nucleotide sequence: TGTGCCAGCAGCTCCTCAGGCCGGGATAGCGAGCAGTACTTC.

The table lists this clone with a few counts. This chain uses TRBV7-9 with TRBJ2-7, with unresolved D. V lost 5 bases to trimming and J lost 1 base, with 9 bases between them. There are 13 residues in the CDR3. Germline V gene sequence: CDR1 SEHNR, CDR2 FQNEAQ (reference sequence). CDR3 sequence reads: CASSNIRSYEQYF. Here the CDR3 DNA reads TGTGCCAGCAGCAATATTAGATCCTACGAGCAGTACTTC.

Here the CDR3 DNA reads TGCAGCGTCGTCTCCAGGGGGCTTGGCTACACCTTC. Its translation: CSVVSRGLGYTF. The chain couples TRBV29-1 to TRBJ1-2; 8 positions match TRBD1. This CDR3 region has 12 residues. V shed 6 bases, J shed 7 bases, and the junction held 7 bases outside the gene matches. The V gene's germline CDR1 is SQVTM and CDR2 ANQGSEA. Full variable domain (remainder filled in from reference TRBV29-1 and TRBJ1-2): SAVISQKPSRDICQRGTSLTIQCQVDSQVTMMFWYRQQPGQSLTLIATANQGSEATYESGFVIDKFPISRPNLTFSTLTVSNMSPEDSSIYLCSVVSRGLGYTFGSGTRLTVV.

This chain connects TRBV5-4 to TRBJ2-6; weak D call: TRBD2 (5 bases). The CDR3 consists of 15 residues. Germline lookup yields CDR1 SGHNT and CDR2 YYREEE (reference sequence). The V and J ends lost 4 bases and 0 bases respectively, with 8 bases between them. CDR3 nucleotide sequence: TGTGCCAGCAGCCCTGGAGGCTCTGGGGCCAACGTCCTGACTTTC. Residues: CASSPGGSGANVLTF.

V gene TRBV7-9 combines with J gene TRBJ2-7; 7 bases map to TRBD1. The CDR3 spans 14 residues. Germline V CDR1 and CDR2: SEHNR, FQNEAQ (reference sequence). V trimming: 4 bases; J trimming: 5 bases; junction bases outside the gene matches: 8. For the CDR3, the DNA is TGTGCCAGCAGCTCGGGACAGACCCTCAACGAGCAGTACTTC. Encoded protein: CASSSGQTLNEQYF.

The chain combines TRBV2 with TRBJ2-3; 8 bases match TRBD1. V trimming: 5 bases; J trimming: 2 bases; junction bases outside the gene matches: 6. The CDR3 is 15 residues long. Germline lookup yields CDR1 SNHLY and CDR2 FYNNEI. CDR3 residues: CASSYQGANTDTQYF. The DNA for the CDR3 is TGTGCCAGCAGTTATCAGGGGGCTAACACAGATACGCAGTATTTT.

V and J are TRBV4-3 and TRBJ2-1; 8 positions agree with TRBD2. Germline V gene data show CDR1 as LGHNA and CDR2 as YSLEER. This CDR3 has 16 amino acids. The trim removed 0 bases at V and 2 bases at J, leaving 3 bases unmatched. The CDR3 loop is CASSQDGRGAYNEQFF. Here the CDR3 DNA reads TGCGCCAGCAGCCAAGATGGGCGGGGGGCCTACAATGAGCAGTTCTTC.

This chain connects TRBV19 to TRBJ1-2, with a weak D call TRBD1 (6 bases). The V gene lost 6 bases and the J gene lost 4 bases, with 21 bases spanning the gap. This CDR3 region has 16 residues. From germline, CDR1 is LNHDA and CDR2 SQIVND (reference sequence). The CDR3 spells CASSPADSRGSYGYTF. The CDR3 DNA follows: TGTGCCAGTAGCCCCGCGGACAGCCGGGGAAGCTATGGCTACACCTTC. Variable domain in full (rest from reference TRBV19 and TRBJ1-2): DGGITQSPKYLFRKEGQNVTLSCEQNLNHDAMYWYRQDPGQGLRLIYYSQIVNDFQKGDIAEGYSVSREKKESFPLTVTSAQKNPTAFYLCASSPADSRGSYGYTFGSGTRLTVV.

This chain links TRBV6-2 or TRBV6-3 with TRBJ1-4; TRBD1 matches at 10 bases. Germline loops: CDR1 MNHEY, CDR2 SVGEGT. CDR3 length: 14 residues. V lost 6 bases and J lost 8; bases outside the gene matches: 6. The CDR3 DNA follows: TGTGCCAGCAGCGCGACAGGGGGCTTCGAAAAACTGTTTTTT. Encoded protein: CASSATGGFEKLFF.

The V gene is TRBV4-1, the J gene TRBJ1-1, with D tentatively TRBD1 (6 bases). The V gene lost 4 bases and the J gene lost 6 bases, with 21 bases spanning the gap. Germline V gives CDR1 MGHRA, CDR2 YSYEKL. The CDR3 spans 16 residues. CDR3 bases: TGCGCCAGCAGCCCCAGGGGAGAGGTAGCCATGCCTGAAGCTTTCTTT. Its protein product is CASSPRGEVAMPEAFF.

As to this clone: The same CDR3 arises from other DNA sequences in this sample as well. J is TRBJ2-7 and V is TRBV30, with a weak D call TRBD1 (5 bases). Trimming left V 0 bases short and J 2 bases short, with 5 bases between. The CDR3 covers 12 residues. Germline CDR1 GTSNPN, CDR2 SVGIG (reference sequence). The DNA for the CDR3 is TGTGCCTGGAGTGTAGGGGCCTACGAGCAGTACTTC. Translating gives CAWSVGAYEQYF.

V usage is TRBV10-1 and J usage is TRBJ2-3; 8 bases are a match to TRBD2. Trimming at V came to 0 bases and at J to 0 bases, leaving 8 bases not matched to a gene. The CDR3 length is 18 residues. In germline, CDR1 is WNHNN, CDR2 SYGVQD (reference sequence). The CDR3 coding sequence is TGCGCCAGCAGTGAGTCGATCGGGAGGGACCCGAGCACAGATACGCAGTATTTT. This codes for CASSESIGRDPSTDTQYF.

The gene calls are TRBV29-1 and TRBJ2-1, with D hard to call. The CDR3 is 10 amino acids. CDR1 and CDR2 (germline): SQVTM, ANQGSEA. V lost 7 bases and J 10 bases, leaving 11 bases between the germline ends. The CDR3 DNA reads TGCAGCGGCGCCCATCGGGAGCAGTTCTTC. Translated, it gives CSGAHREQFF.

This chain joins TRBV2 and TRBJ2-2, with D tentatively TRBD1 (8 bases). Trimming removed 4 bases at V and 1 base at J, with 13 bases between. The CDR3 contains 16 residues. Germline V CDR1 and CDR2: SNHLY, FYNNEI. CDR3 sequence: CASSGEGTGNTGELFF. The CDR3 nucleotides are TGTGCCAGCAGTGGGGAGGGGACAGGGAACACCGGGGAGCTGTTTTTT.

V usage is TRBV5-1 and J usage is TRBJ2-1; no clear D gene. Germline CDR1 SGHRS, CDR2 YFSETQ. The CDR3 sequence is 14 residues long. V lost 0 bases and J lost 3, with 7 bases in between. The CDR3 DNA follows: TGCGCCAGCAGCTTGGCGACTGTCTACAATGAGCAGTTCTTC. This sequence encodes CASSLATVYNEQFF. Complete variable domain (other parts from reference TRBV5-1 and TRBJ2-1): KAGVTQTPRYLIKTRGQQVTLSCSPISGHRSVSWYQQTPGQGLQFLFEYFSETQRNKGNFPGRFSGRQFSNSRSEMNVSTLELGDSALYLCASSLATVYNEQFFGPGTRLTVL.

This chain uses TRBV28 with TRBJ1-4; TRBD1 aligns across 8 bases. V was pared by 6 bases and J by 10 bases, with 13 bases of the junction left unmatched. Germline V gene sequence: CDR1 MDHEN, CDR2 SYDVKM. There are 15 residues in the CDR3. CDR3 in DNA: TGTGCCAGCAGCTATCAGGACAGGGCCTTTGGAAAACTGTTTTTT. It yields the protein CASSYQDRAFGKLFF.

This chain joins TRBV7-2 and TRBJ2-2, with 14 bases that match TRBD2. This CDR3 spans 17 amino acids. The junction had 7 bases not matched to a gene; V was cut back by 5 bases and J by 5 bases. Germline V gene sequence: CDR1 SGHTA, CDR2 FQGNSA. The CDR3 bases are TGTGCCAGCAGCATACCGGGACTAGCGGGAGAAACCGGGGAGCTGTTTTTT. Amino acid sequence: CASSIPGLAGETGELFF.

This chain uses TRBV7-3 with TRBJ1-1, with 9 bases matching TRBD1. V shed 1 base, J shed 3 bases, and the junction held 9 bases outside the gene matches. The CDR3 extends over 17 amino acids. CDR1 SGHTA and CDR2 FQGTGA come from the germline V gene. The CDR3 reads CASSLIGTGNIDTEAFF. The CDR3 DNA reads as TGTGCCAGCAGCTTAATTGGGACAGGGAATATAGACACTGAAGCTTTCTTT.